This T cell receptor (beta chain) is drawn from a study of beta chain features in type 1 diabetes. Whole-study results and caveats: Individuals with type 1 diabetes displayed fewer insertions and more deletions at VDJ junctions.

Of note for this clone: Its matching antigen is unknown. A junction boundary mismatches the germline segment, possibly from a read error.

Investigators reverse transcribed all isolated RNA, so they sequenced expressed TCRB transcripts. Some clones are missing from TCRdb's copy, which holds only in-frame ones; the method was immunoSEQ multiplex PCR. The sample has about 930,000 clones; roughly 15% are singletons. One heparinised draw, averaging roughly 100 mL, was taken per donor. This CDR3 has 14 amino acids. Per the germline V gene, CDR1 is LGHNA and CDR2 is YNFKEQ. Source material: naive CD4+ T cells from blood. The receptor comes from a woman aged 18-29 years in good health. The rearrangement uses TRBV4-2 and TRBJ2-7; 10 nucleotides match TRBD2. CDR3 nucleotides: TGTGCCAGCAGCCAATCAAGGGGGACTAGCGCGACGGACTTC. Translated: CASSQSRGTSATDF.